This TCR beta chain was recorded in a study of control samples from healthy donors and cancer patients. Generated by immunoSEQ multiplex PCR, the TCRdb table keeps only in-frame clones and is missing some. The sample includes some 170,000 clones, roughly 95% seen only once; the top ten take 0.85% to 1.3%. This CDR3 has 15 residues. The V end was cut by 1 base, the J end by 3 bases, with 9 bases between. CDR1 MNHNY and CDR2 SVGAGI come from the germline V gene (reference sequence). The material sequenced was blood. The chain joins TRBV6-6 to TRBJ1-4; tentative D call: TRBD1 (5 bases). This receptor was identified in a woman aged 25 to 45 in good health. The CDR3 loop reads CASSYWGSANEKLFF. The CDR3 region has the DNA TGTGCCAGCAGTTACTGGGGGAGTGCTAATGAAAAACTGTTTTTT.